This T cell receptor (beta chain) originates from a study of response to subunit inactivated influenza vaccine (dated by TCRdb to the late 2010s). Concerning the study at large: Deep quantitative profiling of the T cell receptor repertoire was used in the study to follow responses to a trivalent subunit inactivated influenza vaccine. What the work shows at the level of the full study, not this receptor alone: The authors proposed that each seasonal influenza vaccination may bring in only a limited number of new T cells.

Via the germline V gene, CDR1 is SGHRS and CDR2 YFSETQ. Trimming takes 4 bases off V and 1 base off J; junction bases not matched to a gene: 5. Its CDR3 holds 15 amino acids, cysteine through phenylalanine. Only the CDR3 region is kept as DNA, spanning 45 bases read in frame from base 1. The library was obtained by RT-PCR. Sequencing used an Illumina HiSeq 2500. TCRdb itself trimmed the public reads at Q25 with fastp, ran MiXCR and retained productive beta chains. Duplicate CDR3 protein sequences are folded into a single record with the most common DNA and genes. The sample table lists about 310,000 distinct CDR3 sequences, roughly 22% of them with a count of one. 10% to 13% of the sample is held by the ten biggest clonotypes. This clonotype appeared a few times. There is no known antigen for this receptor. No much larger clone exists at a distance of one base, and base qualities are not known.

This TCR was sampled from a man aged 50-75 years who received an inactivated influenza vaccine. Donor details come from another sample of the same person, matched by shared clones. The starting material was PBMCs from blood, obtained less than 22 months after vaccination. Recombination linked TRBV5-1 to TRBJ2-3, and TRBD2 aligns with 8 junction nucleotides. For the CDR3, the sequence is CASSTSGGGTDTQYF. In nucleotide form, the sequence is TGCGCCAGCAGCACTAGCGGAGGGGGCACAGATACGCAGTATTTT.